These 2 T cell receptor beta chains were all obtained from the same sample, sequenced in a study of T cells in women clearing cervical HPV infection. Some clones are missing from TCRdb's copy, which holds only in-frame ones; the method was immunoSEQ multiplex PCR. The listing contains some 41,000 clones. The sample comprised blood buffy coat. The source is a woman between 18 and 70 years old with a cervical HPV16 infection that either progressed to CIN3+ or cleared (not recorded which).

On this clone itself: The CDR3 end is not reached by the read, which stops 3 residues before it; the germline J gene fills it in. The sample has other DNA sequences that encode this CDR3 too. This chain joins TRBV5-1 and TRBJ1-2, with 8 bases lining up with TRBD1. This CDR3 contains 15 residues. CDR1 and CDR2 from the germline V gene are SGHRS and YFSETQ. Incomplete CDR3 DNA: TGCGCCAGCAGCTTGGCCAATTCTGGGACAGGAGGC. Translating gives CASSLANSGTGG. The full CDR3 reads CASSLANSGTGGYTF.

The CDR3 region is CASSPAGGLGYGYTF. The CDR3 bases that were read are TGTGCCAGCAGCCCAGCAGGGGGTCTGGGGTATGGC. The rearrangement joins TRBV9 to TRBJ1-2, with 7 bases matching TRBD1. The observed sequence ends 3 residues before the CDR3 terminus, with the missing tail filled in from the germline J gene. There are 15 residues in the CDR3. Trimming removed 4 bases from V and 5 bases from J; junction bases left unmatched: 11. The V gene's germline CDR1 is SGDLS and CDR2 YYNGEE.